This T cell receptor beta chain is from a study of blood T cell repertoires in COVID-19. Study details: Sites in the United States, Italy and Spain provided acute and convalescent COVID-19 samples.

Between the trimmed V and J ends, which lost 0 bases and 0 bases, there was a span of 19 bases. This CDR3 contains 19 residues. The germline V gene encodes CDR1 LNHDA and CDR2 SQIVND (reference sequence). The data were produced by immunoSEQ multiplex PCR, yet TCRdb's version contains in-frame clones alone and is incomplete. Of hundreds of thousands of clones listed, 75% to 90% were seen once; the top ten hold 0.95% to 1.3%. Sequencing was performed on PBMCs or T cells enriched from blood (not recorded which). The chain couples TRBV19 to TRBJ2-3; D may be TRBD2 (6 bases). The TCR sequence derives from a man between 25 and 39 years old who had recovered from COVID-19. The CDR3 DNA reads TGTGCCAGTAGTATAGATCGAGGGACTCTCGGTCGAAGCACAGATACGCAGTATTTT. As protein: CASSIDRGTLGRSTDTQYF.